This T cell receptor beta chain was recorded in a study of blood T cell repertoires in COVID-19. Across the whole study: Acute and convalescent COVID-19 samples came from the United States, Italy and Spain. The cDNA or gDNA used as material had been derived from T cells, B-cell-depleted T cells, or PBMCs.

Under the authors' procedure: Amplification with reference gene primers provided the estimates of nucleated cell counts. TCRdb keeps only in-frame clones here, not all; method: immunoSEQ multiplex PCR. That table furnishes V, J and clone size, whereas the DNA furnished D and trimming. The profile shows 150,000 to 200,000 clones, 81% of them singletons. The V end was cut by 0 bases, the J end by 3 bases, with 11 bases between. Germline CDR1 is SGHTA and CDR2 is FQGNSA. This CDR3 is 15 amino acids long. The sequence was collected from a man aged 55-75 years with active or convalescent COVID-19. This sequence joins TRBV7-2 and TRBJ2-5; possibly TRBD1 for D (5 bases). The sequenced sample was peripheral blood. CDR3 sequence reads: CASSLADRSEETQYF. Written as DNA, the CDR3 is TGTGCCAGCAGCTTAGCTGACAGAAGTGAAGAGACCCAGTACTTC. The whole variable domain, filled in from reference TRBV7-2 and TRBJ2-5, reads GAGVSQSPSNKVTEKGKDVELRCDPISGHTALYWYRQSLGQGLEFLIYFQGNSAPDKSGLPSDRFSAERTGGSVSTLTIQRTQQEDSAVYLCASSLADRSEETQYFGPGTRLLVL.